This TCR beta chain was found in a study of human T cells and chemical hapten exposure. The wider study: Patch tests put 0.01% DPC on the upper back, read at 6 days.

Study-level findings and limits: Among expanded TCRs, significantly more large CDR3 similarity clusters formed than among controls.

Regarding time point: patch test 3, about 24 weeks after DPC sensitization. Treatment given: therapeutic diphenylcyclopropenone sensitization with weekly scalp DPC. To note about this clonotype: Its antigen remains unknown.

CDR1 and CDR2 (germline): KGHSH, LQKENI. The junction had 3 bases not matched to a gene; V was cut back by 0 bases and J by 2 bases. This CDR3 spans 16 amino acids. In the library, unique molecular identifiers were attached to individual cDNA molecules. TCRdb re-called the RACE reads through MiXCR, storing one row per CDR3 protein. Here the sample spans approximately 97,000 distinct CDR3 sequences, around a quarter being singletons. The source of this sequence is a man aged 40-55 years with alopecia areata. Some clones in this sample may be carry-over from other donors' samples. The gene calls are TRBV18 and TRBJ2-7, with 11 bases aligning to TRBD2. Sequenced material: whole blood, taken in connection with sensitization to the hapten diphenylcyclopropenone (DPC). CDR3 in amino acids: CASSPPTSGTPYEQYF. The CDR3 DNA sequence: TGTGCCAGCTCACCACCGACTAGCGGGACTCCCTACGAGCAGTACTTC.